This note documents a single T cell receptor beta chain sequence. The CDR3 consists of 17 residues. V was clipped by 2 bases and J by 0 bases, with 14 bases between them. Germline CDR1 is MNHNS and CDR2 is SASEGT. This sample is part of a study of neoadjuvant anti-PD-1 for oral cavity cancer. Data came from immunoSEQ multiplex PCR; TCRdb stores just in-frame clones and leaves some out. The sample lists more than 9,500 clones, about two thirds occurring once. As to time point: after neoadjuvant nivolumab, at surgical resection. The material sequenced was PBMCs, taken after nivolumab (anti-PD-1) treatment. The chain has TRBV6-1 and TRBJ2-4; D is perhaps TRBD2 (5 bases). This receptor was obtained from a person between 35 and 79 years old with oral cavity squamous cell carcinoma. Written as DNA, the CDR3 is TGTGCCAGCAGTGAACGCGGTCTAGCAGGAGCCAAAAACATTCAGTACTTC. It encodes CASSERGLAGAKNIQYF.